The 24 T cell receptor beta chains presented below share a single source sample, sequenced in a study of pediatric ulcerative colitis. Profiled with immunoSEQ multiplex PCR; TCRdb holds only in-frame clones, not every one. The sample has tens of thousands of clones; 78% are singletons. During colonoscopy, one to two rectal pinch biopsies were collected. Sequencing was carried out using gut tissue. These receptors were obtained from a girl aged 10 to 17 with moderate ulcerative colitis.

With regard to this clone: The same CDR3 can be traced to other DNA sequences in this sample. CDR3 in DNA: TGTGCCAGCAGCTTGGACGGGAGGAGGACTGAAGCTTTCTTT. Amino acid sequence: CASSLDGRRTEAFF. This chain connects TRBV5-5 to TRBJ1-1; unclear D gene. CDR1 SGHKS and CDR2 YYEKEE come from the germline V gene (reference sequence). This CDR3 contains 14 residues. The V gene lost 0 bases and the J gene lost 5 bases, with 11 bases spanning the gap.

This clone was seen just once. V usage is TRBV5-1 and J usage is TRBJ2-3; D might be TRBD2 (5 bases). Germline CDR1 SGHRS, CDR2 YFSETQ. The CDR3 runs to 17 residues. Trimming removed 0 bases from V and 0 bases from J, with 14 bases in between. CDR3 in amino acids: CASSLASSRPSTDTQYF. In nucleotides, the CDR3 is TGCGCCAGCAGCTTGGCCTCTAGCCGACCTAGCACAGATACGCAGTATTTT.

The chain employs TRBV28 and TRBJ2-1, with TRBD1 matching over 7 bases. This CDR3 spans 14 amino acids. Unmatched junction bases numbered 7, after V lost 2 bases and J lost 9 bases. Germline CDR1 MDHEN, CDR2 SYDVKM. This CDR3 is CASSLLSTGVEQFF. The CDR3 DNA is TGTGCCAGCAGTTTACTTTCTACAGGGGTTGAGCAGTTCTTC.

The V gene is TRBV7-9, the J gene TRBJ1-1; no reliable D call. CDR3 length: 16 amino acids. V was cut by 5 bases and J by 0 bases, with 16 bases left in between. Germline assignment: CDR1 SEHNR and CDR2 FQNEAQ (reference sequence). The DNA of the CDR3 is TGTGCCAGCAGCCCAAGCGGCAGACACATGAACACTGAAGCTTTCTTT. As protein: CASSPSGRHMNTEAFF.

The chain is built from TRBV6-1 and TRBJ2-5; tentative D call: TRBD2 (5 bases). The germline V and J ends were trimmed by 4 bases and 5 bases, with 20 bases remaining between them. This CDR3 has 16 amino acids. The germline V gene has CDR1 MNHNS and CDR2 SASEGT. The CDR3 loop is CASSARGSTSTETQYF. CDR3 sequence (DNA): TGTGCCAGCAGTGCCCGGGGTAGTACATCTACGGAGACCCAGTACTTC.

The chain joins TRBV30 to TRBJ2-2; D remains ambiguous. Trimming took off 0 bases at V and 6 bases at J, with 8 bases between the two ends. The CDR3 is made up of 13 amino acids. Germline loops: CDR1 GTSNPN, CDR2 SVGIG (reference sequence). Here the CDR3 DNA reads TGTGCCTGGAGTGTGGCGTATCCCGGGGAGCTGTTTTTT. As protein: CAWSVAYPGELFF.

The gene calls are TRBV19 and TRBJ1-5; D might be TRBD1 (5 bases). The germline gives CDR1 LNHDA, CDR2 SQIVND (reference sequence). The CDR3 totals 16 residues. V lost 5 bases, J lost 2 bases, and 16 bases lay in between. The CDR3 sequence is CASSGPGGWGNQPQHF. CDR3 bases: TGTGCCAGTAGTGGACCGGGGGGATGGGGCAATCAGCCCCAGCATTTT.

This chain links TRBV5-6 with TRBJ1-1; D might be TRBD1 (5 bases). Trimming took 5 bases from V and 11 from J, leaving 16 bases between them. This CDR3 is built from 12 residues. Per the germline V gene, CDR1 is SGHDT and CDR2 is YYEEEE. The CDR3 coding sequence is TGTGCCAGCAGTAACATCCGGGACGCGGCTTTCTTT. Its translation: CASSNIRDAAFF.

This clone was recorded only once. CDR3 amino acids: CATSRSRDSTHEQFF. In DNA, the CDR3 is TGTGCCACCAGCAGATCCCGCGACTCGACCCATGAGCAGTTCTTC. The chain couples TRBV15 to TRBJ2-1; D uncertain. The CDR3 consists of 15 residues. CDR1 LNHNV and CDR2 YYDKDF come from the germline V gene (reference sequence). Trimming took 2 bases from V and 8 from J, leaving 16 bases between them.

J is TRBJ2-7 and V is TRBV6-1; TRBD1 might be the D (5 bases). The germline V gene has CDR1 MNHNS and CDR2 SASEGT. CDR3 length: 13 amino acids. V was cut by 6 bases and J by 0 bases, with 9 bases left in between. For the CDR3, the DNA is TGTGCCAGCAGCGCGACAGCCTCCTACGAGCAGTACTTC. Its protein is CASSATASYEQYF.

The sample holds one count of this clone. V is TRBV7-2 and J is TRBJ1-3; D gene ambiguous. V was clipped by 0 bases and J by 5 bases, with 5 bases between them. This CDR3 has 13 amino acids. CDR1 and CDR2 (germline): SGHTA, FQGNSA. This CDR3 reads CASSLANRNTIYF. Written as DNA, the CDR3 is TGTGCCAGCAGCTTAGCGAACAGAAACACCATATATTTT.

A few counts support this clone. The chain uses TRBV19 and TRBJ1-5; D uncertain. CDR3 length: 15 residues. The germline CDR1 and CDR2 sequences are LNHDA and SQIVND (reference sequence). Trimming cost V 1 base and J 0 bases, with 7 bases left between them. Written as DNA, the CDR3 is TGTGCCAGTAGTATAGGGGCTGTTAGCAATCAGCCCCAGCATTTT. It encodes CASSIGAVSNQPQHF.

The V and J genes are TRBV5-6 and TRBJ1-2, with TRBD1 matching over 7 bases. Germline trimming cut 0 bases from V and 7 bases from J; bases unmatched to any gene: 6. Germline V CDR1 and CDR2: SGHDT, YYEEEE. The CDR3 is 14 amino acids. The CDR3 is CASSLEYRGSGYTF. CDR3 in DNA: TGTGCCAGCAGCTTGGAGTACAGGGGTAGTGGCTACACCTTC.

This clone was recorded once. The chain joins TRBV27 to TRBJ2-1; 9 nucleotides line up with TRBD2. The V gene's germline CDR1 is MNHEY and CDR2 SMNVEV (reference sequence). CDR3 length: 15 amino acids. V dropped 2 bases and J dropped 4; count of bases not matched to a gene: 3. DNA of the CDR3: TGTGCCAGCAGTTTAGCGGGAGGGATATACAATGAGCAGTTCTTC. Its protein is CASSLAGGIYNEQFF.

The chain links TRBV5-6 to TRBJ2-2, with 8 positions matching TRBD2. The CDR3 sequence is 15 residues long. After removal of 2 bases from V and 3 bases from J, the junction contained 3 bases not matched to a gene. The germline V gene has CDR1 SGHDT and CDR2 YYEEEE. Written as DNA, the CDR3 is TGTGCCAGCAGCTTAGCGGGGGCCCACACCGGGGAGCTGTTTTTT. Translation: CASSLAGAHTGELFF.

CDR3 sequence reads: CASSSTGDRSWGYTF. Here the CDR3 DNA reads TGTGCCAGCAGCTCTACAGGGGATCGGAGTTGGGGCTACACCTTC. The rearrangement links TRBV7-8 to TRBJ1-2; TRBD1 agrees at 7 bases. The CDR3 spans 15 residues. J gave up 8 bases and V 4 bases, and 13 bases lay outside the gene matches. Germline V gene data show CDR1 as SGHVS and CDR2 as FQNEAQ.

This chain joins TRBV19 and TRBJ2-3; D not certain. The CDR3 totals 14 residues. V lost 1 base to trimming and J lost 0 bases, with 5 bases between them. From germline, CDR1 is LNHDA and CDR2 SQIVND (reference sequence). The CDR3: CASSIGGSTDTQYF. CDR3 in DNA: TGTGCCAGTAGTATAGGTGGAAGCACAGATACGCAGTATTTT.

There are a few counts of this clone. This sequence joins TRBV7-2 and TRBJ1-2; D gene unclear. V was cut by 1 base and J by 8 bases, with 14 bases left in between. The CDR3 totals 14 residues. Per germline, CDR1 SGHTA and CDR2 FQGNSA. Here the CDR3 DNA reads TGTGCCAGCAGCTTAGTCGTCACCCCCGTAGGCTACACCTTC. Residues: CASSLVVTPVGYTF. The full variable domain, with the rest looked up from reference TRBV7-2 and TRBJ1-2, is GAGVSQSPSNKVTEKGKDVELRCDPISGHTALYWYRQSLGQGLEFLIYFQGNSAPDKSGLPSDRFSAERTGGSVSTLTIQRTQQEDSAVYLCASSLVVTPVGYTFGSGTRLTVV.

The rearrangement uses TRBV6-5 and TRBJ1-4; D not certain. Germline V gene lookup returns CDR1 MNHEY and CDR2 SVGAGI. V lost 0 bases to trimming and J lost 4 bases, with 9 bases between them. The CDR3 is made up of 15 amino acids. The CDR3 region is CASSYSRAVNEKLFF. In nucleotides, the CDR3 is TGTGCCAGCAGTTACTCGAGGGCAGTTAATGAAAAACTGTTTTTT.

The CDR3 DNA is TGTGCCAGCAGCCCGACAGGGTCATATGGCTACACCTTC. This sequence encodes CASSPTGSYGYTF. The chain couples TRBV6-5 to TRBJ1-2; 7 bases fit TRBD1. CDR1 and CDR2 (germline): MNHEY, SVGAGI. The V gene end was trimmed by 6 bases and the J gene end by 5 bases; junction bases not matched to a gene: 6. This CDR3 has 13 amino acids.

J is TRBJ2-3 and V is TRBV27; TRBD2 agrees at 7 bases. Looked up from germline, CDR1 is MNHEY and CDR2 is SMNVEV (reference sequence). CDR3 size: 16 residues. Germline trimming cut 6 bases from V and 0 bases from J; bases unmatched to any gene: 9. CDR3 amino acids: CASRFSGYSSTDTQYF. CDR3 DNA: TGTGCCAGCAGATTTAGCGGGTATTCGAGCACAGATACGCAGTATTTT.

The V gene is TRBV7-1, the J gene TRBJ1-3; no firm D call. TRBV7-1 is assigned to the ORF class and has an uncertain function. V was pared by 4 bases and J by 6 bases, with 4 bases between. This CDR3 has 11 amino acids. Here the CDR3 reads CASSFQNTIYF. The CDR3 DNA reads as TGTGCCAGCAGCTTTCAAAACACCATATATTTT.

The genes are TRBV30 and TRBJ2-7; D may be TRBD2 (6 bases). This CDR3 is built from 13 residues. V lost 8 bases, J lost 2 bases, and 16 bases lay in between. Germline assignment: CDR1 GTSNPN and CDR2 SVGIG (reference sequence). This CDR3 is CASSVAVTYEQYF. The CDR3 DNA is TGTGCCAGCAGTGTAGCGGTTACCTACGAGCAGTACTTC.

The chain has TRBV28 and TRBJ2-5; 13 bases map to TRBD2. CDR3 length: 17 residues. CDR1 and CDR2 (germline): MDHEN, SYDVKM. V was pared by 3 bases and J by 1 base, with 5 bases of the junction left unmatched. This chain's CDR3 is CASSLYRTSGGQETQYF. Written as DNA, the CDR3 is TGTGCCAGCAGTTTGTACCGGACTAGCGGGGGCCAAGAGACCCAGTACTTC.